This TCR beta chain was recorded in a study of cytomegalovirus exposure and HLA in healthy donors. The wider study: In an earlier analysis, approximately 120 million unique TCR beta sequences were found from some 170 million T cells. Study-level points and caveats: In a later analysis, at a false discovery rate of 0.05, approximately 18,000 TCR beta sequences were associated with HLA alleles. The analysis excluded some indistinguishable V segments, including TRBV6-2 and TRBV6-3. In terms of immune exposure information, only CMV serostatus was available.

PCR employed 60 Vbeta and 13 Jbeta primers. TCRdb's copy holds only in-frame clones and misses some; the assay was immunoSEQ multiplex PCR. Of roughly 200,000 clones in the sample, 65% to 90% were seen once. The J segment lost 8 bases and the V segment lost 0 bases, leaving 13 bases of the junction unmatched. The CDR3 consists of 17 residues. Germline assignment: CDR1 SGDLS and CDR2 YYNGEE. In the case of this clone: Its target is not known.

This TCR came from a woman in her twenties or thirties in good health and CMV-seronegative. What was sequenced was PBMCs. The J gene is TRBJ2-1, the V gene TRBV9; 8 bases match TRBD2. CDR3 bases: TGTGCCAGCAGCGTAGAATCGGGGCTAGCGGGCATCGATGAGCAGTTCTTC. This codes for CASSVESGLAGIDEQFF.